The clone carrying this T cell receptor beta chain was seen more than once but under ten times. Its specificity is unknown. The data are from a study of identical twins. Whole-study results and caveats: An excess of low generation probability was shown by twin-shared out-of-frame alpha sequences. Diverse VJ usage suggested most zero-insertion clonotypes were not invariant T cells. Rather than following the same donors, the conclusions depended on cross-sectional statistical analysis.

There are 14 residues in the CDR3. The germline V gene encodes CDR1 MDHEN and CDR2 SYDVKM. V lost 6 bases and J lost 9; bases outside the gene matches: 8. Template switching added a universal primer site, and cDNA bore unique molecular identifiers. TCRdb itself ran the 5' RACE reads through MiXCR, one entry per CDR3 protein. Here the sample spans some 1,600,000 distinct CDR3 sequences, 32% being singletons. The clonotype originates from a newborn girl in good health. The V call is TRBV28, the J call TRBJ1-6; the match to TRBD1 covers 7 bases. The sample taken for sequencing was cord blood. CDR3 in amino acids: CASRYLDRASPLHF. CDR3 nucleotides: TGTGCCAGCAGGTACCTAGACAGGGCTTCACCCCTCCACTTT.